Below are 23 T cell receptor beta chains sequenced from a single sample in a study of T-cell reconstitution after alpha-beta-depleted transplantation in children. Unique molecular identifiers were used to barcode this TCRbeta library. TCRdb used MiXCR to reprocess the PCR reads, holding one entry per CDR3 protein. The sample has 600,000 or so distinct CDR3 sequences, 20% to 25% seen once; the top ten hold 13% to 15%. The sequences come from PBMCs, mostly from graft donor cells, collected 360 days after TCRalphabeta/CD19-depleted stem cell transplant. All receptors derive from a boy less than two years old who had a stem cell transplant for acute myeloid leukemia, so the T cells may come from the graft donor.

On this clonotype itself: Mismatch with germline at one junction end may stem from a read error. The chain combines TRBV3-1 with TRBJ2-5, with a tentative D call TRBD2 (7 bases). There are 13 residues in the CDR3. Per germline, CDR1 LGHDT and CDR2 YNNKEL (reference sequence). CDR3 in amino acids: CASSQVELRGAIF. In nucleotides, the CDR3 is TGTGCCAGCAGCCAGGTCGAACTACGGGGGGCTATCTTC.

The chain recombines TRBV7-6 with TRBJ2-5; the match to TRBD2 covers 12 bases. The J segment lost 4 bases and the V segment lost 0 bases, leaving 9 bases of the junction unmatched. CDR1 is SGHVS, CDR2 FNYEAQ, per germline. The CDR3 has 18 amino acids. In DNA form, the CDR3 reads TGTGCCAGCAGCTTAGCATGGGCTAGCGGGGGGGCAAGAGAGACCCAGTACTTC. Residues: CASSLAWASGGARETQYF.

This clonotype has a handful of counts. This sequence joins TRBV11-2 and TRBJ2-7; D is unclear. Trimming shortened V by 2 bases and J by 4 bases, and 6 bases separated the two germline ends. The germline CDR1 and CDR2 sequences are SGHAT and FQNNGV. The CDR3 totals 12 residues. CDR3 in amino acids: CASSLTQYEQYV. DNA of the CDR3: TGTGCCAGCAGCTTAACGCAGTACGAGCAGTACGTC.

This clonotype appeared many times. The chain carries TRBV7-9 and TRBJ1-1; D is unclear. The ends were cut back, 4 bases at V and 1 base at J, with 13 bases in the middle. The germline CDR1 and CDR2 sequences are SEHNR and FQNEAQ (reference sequence). This CDR3 contains 15 residues. The CDR3 nucleotides are TGTGCCAGCAGCTCCACCTTTAAAGGGAACACTGAAGCTTTCTTT. As protein: CASSSTFKGNTEAFF.

This chain joins TRBV5-1 and TRBJ1-4; D is undetermined. Looked up from germline, CDR1 is SGHRS and CDR2 is YFSETQ. V shed 0 bases and J shed 2 bases, with 8 bases lying between them. The CDR3 length is 15 residues. In nucleotides, the CDR3 is TGCGCCAGCAGCTTGGTGGGGTCGACTAATGAAAAACTGTTTTTT. Translating it yields CASSLVGSTNEKLFF.

The genes are TRBV7-8 and TRBJ1-1; TRBD1 might be the D (5 bases). There are 17 residues in the CDR3. Germline V gene sequence: CDR1 SGHVS, CDR2 FQNEAQ. V was clipped by 3 bases and J by 1 base, with 18 bases between them. The CDR3 DNA follows: TGTGCCAGCAGCTTTACCCTGGCAGGGCGGAGGAACACTGAAGCTTTCTTT. Its protein is CASSFTLAGRRNTEAFF.

V is TRBV12-3 or TRBV12-4 and J is TRBJ2-1; 7 bases fit TRBD2. The CDR3 spans 13 residues. V shed 7 bases and J 6 bases; nucleotides not matched to a gene: 6. The CDR3 coding sequence is TGTGCCAGCAACGGAGGACTAGGCAATGAGCAGTTCTTC. Residues: CASNGGLGNEQFF.

This clonotype has just a few counts. This rearrangement joins TRBV6-2 or TRBV6-3 to TRBJ2-7; D gene unclear. Trimming removed 10 bases from V and 6 bases from J, with 7 bases in between. Germline lookup yields CDR1 MNHEY and CDR2 SVGEGT. The CDR3 has 9 amino acids. The CDR3 protein is CATGFEQYF. In DNA, the CDR3 is TGTGCCACTGGATTCGAGCAGTACTTC.

This clonotype was counted at least ten times. The V call is TRBV11-2, the J call TRBJ2-3; D is undetermined. The CDR3 consists of 13 residues. CDR1 is SGHAT and CDR2 is FQNNGV in the germline V gene. The ends were cut back, 5 bases at V and 4 bases at J, with 10 bases in the middle. The CDR3 region is CASSPRSPDTQYF. The CDR3 region has the DNA TGTGCCAGCAGCCCTCGATCCCCAGATACGCAGTATTTT. Combining the CDR3 with reference TRBV11-2 and TRBJ2-3 gives the whole variable domain EAGVAQSPRYKIIEKRQSVAFWCNPISGHATLYWYQQILGQGPKLLIQFQNNGVVDDSQLPKDRFSAERLKGVDSTLKIQPAKLEDSAVYLCASSPRSPDTQYFGPGTRLTVL.

CDR3 amino acids: CASKNTVQETQYF. The CDR3 DNA sequence: TGTGCCAGCAAAAATACAGTCCAAGAGACCCAGTACTTC. V gene TRBV4-2 combines with J gene TRBJ2-5; D is ambiguous. Trimming removed 7 bases at V and 1 base at J, with 10 bases between. The CDR3 consists of 13 residues. Germline assignment: CDR1 LGHNA and CDR2 YNFKEQ.

This clonotype was counted only a few times. The chain uses TRBV12-3 or TRBV12-4 and TRBJ1-3; no clear D. CDR3 length: 12 amino acids. V was clipped by 5 bases and J by 6 bases, with 8 bases between them. Written as DNA, the CDR3 is TGTGCCAGCAGTCTCTCTCTAAACACCATATATTTT. Its translation is CASSLSLNTIYF.

This clonotype was counted at least ten times. The V gene is TRBV20-1, the J gene TRBJ2-3; 11 bases agree with TRBD2. Germline CDR1 DFQATT, CDR2 SNEGSKA (reference sequence). The CDR3 length is 16 residues. V trimming: 3 bases; J trimming: 0 bases; junction bases outside the gene matches: 5. The CDR3 sequence: CSASEGTSGSTDTQYF. Here the CDR3 DNA reads TGCAGTGCTAGTGAAGGGACTAGCGGAAGCACAGATACGCAGTATTTT.

The chain uses TRBV11-3 and TRBJ1-1; the match to TRBD1 covers 8 bases. The CDR3 has 16 amino acids. Per germline, CDR1 SGHNT and CDR2 YENEEA. J was trimmed by 3 bases and V by 2 bases; bases with no gene match: 8. The CDR3 region is CASSLRPGGSDTEAFF. CDR3 coding DNA: TGTGCCAGCAGCTTACGACCAGGGGGCTCGGACACTGAAGCTTTCTTT.

Here the CDR3 DNA reads TGCAGTGCTAGACCCACGAGCTTGTACACAGATACGCAGTATTTT. Encoded protein: CSARPTSLYTDTQYF. The chain uses TRBV20-1 and TRBJ2-3; D gene unclear. The CDR3 has 15 amino acids. Germline-derived CDR1 and CDR2 are DFQATT and SNEGSKA (reference sequence). V lost 2 bases to trimming and J lost 2 bases, with 14 bases between them.

This clonotype was detected a few times. The V gene is TRBV6-5, the J gene TRBJ2-1, with 8 bases lining up with TRBD2. The V and J ends lost 4 bases and 2 bases, in that order; junction bases with no gene match: 7. This CDR3 region has 16 residues. The germline CDR1 and CDR2 sequences are MNHEY and SVGAGI. CDR3 nucleotide sequence: TGTGCCAGCAGTTCCCCAGCGGGGGTTACCTACAATGAGCAGTTCTTC. Its protein product is CASSSPAGVTYNEQFF.

V is TRBV19 and J is TRBJ1-1; TRBD1 might be the D (6 bases). Trimming removed 6 bases from V and 5 bases from J, with 19 bases in between. CDR3 length: 15 amino acids. Germline V gene sequence: CDR1 LNHDA, CDR2 SQIVND (reference sequence). CDR3 protein: CASRIRTAAWTEAFF. Written as DNA, the CDR3 is TGTGCCAGTAGGATACGGACAGCAGCGTGGACTGAAGCTTTCTTT. Looking up the rest from reference TRBV19 and TRBJ1-1 gives the full variable domain: DGGITQSPKYLFRKEGQNVTLSCEQNLNHDAMYWYRQDPGQGLRLIYYSQIVNDFQKGDIAEGYSVSREKKESFPLTVTSAQKNPTAFYLCASRIRTAAWTEAFFGQGTRLTVV.

The sample holds many counts of this clonotype. The rearrangement uses TRBV12-3 or TRBV12-4 and TRBJ2-3; 8 bases agree with TRBD1. V trimming: 2 bases; J trimming: 2 bases; junction bases outside the gene matches: 12. This CDR3 has 18 residues. The CDR3: CASSLRPSPGGITDTQYF. CDR3 DNA sequence: TGTGCCAGCAGTTTAAGGCCGTCCCCAGGGGGCATCACAGATACGCAGTATTTT.

This clonotype has only a few counts. This rearrangement joins TRBV29-1 to TRBJ2-3; possible D gene TRBD2, 5 bases. Germline CDR1 reads SQVTM; CDR2 reads ANQGSEA. V lost 6 bases and J 3 bases, leaving 13 bases between the germline ends. This CDR3 has 13 residues. The chain's CDR3 is CSVSPRVTDTQYF. The CDR3 nucleotides are TGCAGCGTCTCGCCGCGGGTTACAGATACGCAGTATTTT.

This clonotype was observed a handful of times. The DNA for the CDR3 is TGTGCCATCAGTGAGACGGACACCCCCACAGATACGCAGTATTTT. It is translated as CAISETDTPTDTQYF. The chain uses TRBV10-3 and TRBJ2-3; TRBD1 might be the D (5 bases). This CDR3 is built from 15 residues. Trimming left V 2 bases short and J 2 bases short, with 11 bases between. Germline CDR1 is ENHRY and CDR2 is SYGVKD.

This clonotype was seen a handful of times. The chain uses TRBV25-1 and TRBJ1-2; 9 bases align to TRBD1. This CDR3 comprises 16 residues. Germline V gene data show CDR1 as MGHDK and CDR2 as SYGVNS. Germline trimming cut 3 bases from V and 0 bases from J; bases unmatched to any gene: 5. CDR3 sequence (DNA): TGTGCCAGCAGTGACTCCGGGGACAGGGCTAACTATGGCTACACCTTC. Amino acid sequence: CASSDSGDRANYGYTF.

The chain recombines TRBV20-1 with TRBJ2-2; a possible D gene is TRBD1 (5 bases). In germline, CDR1 is DFQATT, CDR2 SNEGSKA (reference sequence). V was shortened by 6 bases and J by 4 bases, with 15 bases between the two germline ends. The CDR3 length is 14 residues. This CDR3 reads CSAKTESGTGELFF. CDR3 bases: TGCAGTGCAAAGACAGAGTCTGGCACCGGGGAGCTGTTTTTT.

This clonotype was counted many times. The J gene is TRBJ2-3, the V gene TRBV5-1; a possible D gene is TRBD2 (5 bases). The CDR3 spans 15 residues. Trimming stripped 4 bases from V and 0 bases from J, with 12 bases between. Germline lookup yields CDR1 SGHRS and CDR2 YFSETQ. The CDR3 sequence: CASSLEGTSTDTQYF. In nucleotides, the CDR3 is TGCGCCAGCAGCCTAGAGGGAACTAGCACAGATACGCAGTATTTT. The full variable domain, completed using reference TRBV5-1 and TRBJ2-3, is KAGVTQTPRYLIKTRGQQVTLSCSPISGHRSVSWYQQTPGQGLQFLFEYFSETQRNKGNFPGRFSGRQFSNSRSEMNVSTLELGDSALYLCASSLEGTSTDTQYFGPGTRLTVL.

The rearrangement joins TRBV6-5 to TRBJ2-2; D is tentatively TRBD1 or TRBD2 (5 bases each). Germline CDR1 and CDR2: MNHEY and SVGAGI. V was clipped by 8 bases and J by 7 bases, with 8 bases between them. This CDR3 region has 11 residues. The CDR3 nucleotides are TGTGCCAGCGGGGGTGGCGGGGAGCTGTTTTTT. As protein: CASGGGGELFF.